The entry that follows covers one T cell receptor (beta chain) sequence. This record comes from a study of T cell changes during pregnancy in multiple sclerosis. The CDR3 is 15 residues long. Germline values: CDR1 MNHEY, CDR2 SMNVEV (reference sequence). V shed 3 bases and J shed 7 bases, with 18 bases lying between them. Data came from immunoSEQ multiplex PCR; TCRdb stores just in-frame clones and leaves some out. This table holds just over 90,000 clones, roughly nine tenths found once. The sequencing here drew on peripheral blood, taken after pregnancy. The sequence derives from a female donor in good health, enrolled as a control in a pregnancy study. The genes are TRBV27 and TRBJ1-2; D is ambiguous. CDR3 nucleotide sequence: TGTGCCAGCAGTTTCTCTAGACTGTCGAGTGGTGGCTACACCTTC. Translating it yields CASSFSRLSSGGYTF.